Following are 14 T cell receptor beta chains from one sample sequenced in a study of blood T cell repertoires in COVID-19. Sequencing was performed with immunoSEQ multiplex PCR; in TCRdb, only in-frame clones are kept and a portion is missing. Here the sample spans about 46,000 clones, 87% being singletons. Sequenced: peripheral blood. These receptors were taken from a human donor in a cohort sampled during active COVID-19.

The chain combines TRBV5-1 with TRBJ1-4; the D is unclear. The CDR3 has 15 amino acids. V was shortened by 5 bases and J by 5 bases, with 16 bases between the two germline ends. The germline V gene encodes CDR1 SGHRS and CDR2 YFSETQ. In nucleotides, the CDR3 is TGCGCCAGCAGGCCCATCGATGCGGGAAATGAAAAACTGTTTTTT. Residues: CASRPIDAGNEKLFF.

The rearrangement uses TRBV5-6 and TRBJ1-4, with 11 bases matching TRBD1. Per germline, CDR1 SGHDT and CDR2 YYEEEE. The CDR3 is made up of 14 amino acids. The V and J ends lost 4 bases and 10 bases, in that order; junction bases with no gene match: 6. In DNA, the CDR3 is TGTGCCAGCAGCCCGGCCGGGACAGGGGGAAAACTGTTTTTT. Translated: CASSPAGTGGKLFF.

V gene TRBV28 combines with J gene TRBJ2-2, with 10 bases that match TRBD1. The CDR3 length is 14 residues. V shed 6 bases and J 8 bases; nucleotides not matched to a gene: 6. From germline, CDR1 is MDHEN and CDR2 SYDVKM. In DNA, the CDR3 is TGTGCCAGCAGGTCGACAGGGGGCGATGGGGAGCTGTTTTTT. Protein: CASRSTGGDGELFF.

The rearrangement links TRBV6-5 to TRBJ2-7, with 11 bases fitting TRBD1. The CDR3 loop spans 14 amino acids. CDR1 is MNHEY, CDR2 SVGAGI, per germline. Unmatched junction bases numbered 8, after V lost 7 bases and J lost 6 bases. The CDR3 region is CASTNLGTGGEQYF. As DNA, the CDR3 is TGTGCCAGCACCAACCTCGGGACAGGGGGCGAGCAGTACTTC.

The chain has TRBV7-6 and TRBJ2-2, with TRBD2 identical over 14 bases. Trimming cost V 5 bases and J 6 bases; bases outside gene matches: 8. Germline values: CDR1 SGHVS, CDR2 FNYEAQ. This CDR3 spans 17 amino acids. The chain's CDR3 is CASSRRLAGGPAGELFF. DNA for the CDR3: TGTGCCAGCAGCAGAAGACTAGCGGGGGGGCCCGCCGGGGAGCTGTTTTTT.

This clone was observed once. This chain links TRBV7-9 with TRBJ1-1; D might be TRBD1 (6 bases). Germline values: CDR1 SEHNR, CDR2 FQNEAQ (reference sequence). The CDR3 sequence is 13 residues long. V dropped 2 bases and J dropped 6 bases, with 10 bases sitting between them. The CDR3 DNA sequence: TGTGCCAGCAGCTTAATGGGGGCCCCTGAAGCTTTCTTT. This codes for CASSLMGAPEAFF.

V usage is TRBV7-3 and J usage is TRBJ2-7; 9 bases match TRBD1. Trimming took 5 bases from V and 4 from J; bases not matched to a gene: 3. The germline V gene has CDR1 SGHTA and CDR2 FQGTGA. The CDR3 covers 13 residues. CDR3 region: CASSPGTGYEQYF. CDR3 coding DNA: TGTGCCAGCAGCCCCGGGACAGGGTACGAGCAGTACTTC.

The J gene is TRBJ1-6, the V gene TRBV6-2 or TRBV6-3; TRBD1 aligns across 7 bases. The CDR3 spans 14 residues. Germline V gene sequence: CDR1 MNHEY, CDR2 SVGEGT. With V trimmed by 5 bases and J by 8 bases, 6 bases remained unmatched. In DNA, the CDR3 is TGTGCCAGCAGTCCGACAGGGAGTTATTCACCCCTCCACTTT. Translated, it gives CASSPTGSYSPLHF.

This chain joins TRBV27 and TRBJ2-2; the match to TRBD1 covers 12 bases. V gave up 5 bases and J gave up 7 bases; unmatched junction bases: 5. The germline CDR1 and CDR2 sequences are MNHEY and SMNVEV (reference sequence). The CDR3 runs to 15 residues. In DNA form, the CDR3 reads TGTGCCAGCAGTCCCGGGACAGGGGGCCACGGGGAGCTGTTTTTT. Translated, it gives CASSPGTGGHGELFF.

This chain connects TRBV6-4 to TRBJ2-5; maybe TRBD2 (5 bases). The length of the CDR3 is 15 residues. CDR1 is MRHNA and CDR2 is SNTAGT in the germline V gene. Trimming cost V 4 bases and J 2 bases, with 14 bases left between them. CDR3 residues: CASSAQPGSQETQYF. In DNA, the CDR3 is TGTGCCAGCAGTGCTCAGCCGGGGTCTCAAGAGACCCAGTACTTC.

This chain joins TRBV28 and TRBJ1-1, with 8 bases matching TRBD1. CDR1 is MDHEN, CDR2 SYDVKM, per germline. V shed 4 bases and J 10 bases; nucleotides not matched to a gene: 11. The CDR3 totals 14 residues. CDR3 coding DNA: TGTGCCAGCAGTTCCCTCGGACAGGGAAGTGGAGCTTTCTTT. Its translation: CASSSLGQGSGAFF.

The V and J genes are TRBV5-1 and TRBJ2-7, with a weak D call TRBD2 (6 bases). V shed 4 bases and J shed 3 bases, with 17 bases lying between them. Germline loops: CDR1 SGHRS, CDR2 YFSETQ. This CDR3 is 15 amino acids long. Here the CDR3 reads CASSPAGSGYYEQYF. The CDR3 bases are TGCGCCAGCAGCCCCGCGGGATCCGGGTACTACGAGCAGTACTTC.

CDR3 protein: CAIMRQGSTDTQYF. DNA of the CDR3: TGTGCCATCATGAGACAGGGAAGCACAGATACGCAGTATTTT. The V call is TRBV10-3, the J call TRBJ2-3, with TRBD1 matching over 7 bases. The CDR3 covers 14 residues. CDR1 ENHRY and CDR2 SYGVKD come from the germline V gene. The ends lost 7 bases at V and 0 bases at J; junction bases unmatched: 4.

This clone was seen a handful of times. J is TRBJ2-5 and V is TRBV25-1; tentative D call: TRBD1 (6 bases). Germline assignment: CDR1 MGHDK and CDR2 SYGVNS. Trimming removed 3 bases from V and 3 bases from J, with 20 bases in between. The CDR3 consists of 17 residues. The CDR3 spells CASSEGNDRMGKETQYF. The DNA for the CDR3 is TGTGCCAGCAGTGAGGGAAACGACAGGATGGGAAAAGAGACCCAGTACTTC.